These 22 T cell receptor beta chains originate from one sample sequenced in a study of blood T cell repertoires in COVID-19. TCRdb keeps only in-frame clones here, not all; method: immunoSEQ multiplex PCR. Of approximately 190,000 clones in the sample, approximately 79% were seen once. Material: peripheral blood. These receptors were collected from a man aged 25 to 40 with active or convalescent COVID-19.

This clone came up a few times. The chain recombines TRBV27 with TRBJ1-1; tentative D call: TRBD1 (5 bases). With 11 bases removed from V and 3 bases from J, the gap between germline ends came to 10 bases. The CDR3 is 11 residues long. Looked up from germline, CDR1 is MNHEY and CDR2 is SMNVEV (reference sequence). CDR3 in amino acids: CARGWDTEAFF. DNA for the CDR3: TGTGCCCGGGGGTGGGACACTGAAGCTTTCTTT.

The CDR3 spells CASSDGGTVFNEQYF. CDR3 DNA: TGTGCCAGCAGTGATGGCGGGACCGTCTTCAACGAGCAGTACTTC. This chain joins TRBV6-1 and TRBJ2-7, with D possibly TRBD2 on 6 matching bases. This CDR3 has 15 amino acids. Trimming took 3 bases from V and 5 from J, leaving 17 bases between them. Looked up from germline, CDR1 is MNHNS and CDR2 is SASEGT.

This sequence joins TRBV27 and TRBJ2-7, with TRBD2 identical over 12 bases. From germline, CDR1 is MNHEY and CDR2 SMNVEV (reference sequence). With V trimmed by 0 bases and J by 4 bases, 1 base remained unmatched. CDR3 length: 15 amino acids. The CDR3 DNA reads TGTGCCAGCAGTTTATCGACTAGCGGGAGATACGAGCAGTACTTC. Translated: CASSLSTSGRYEQYF.

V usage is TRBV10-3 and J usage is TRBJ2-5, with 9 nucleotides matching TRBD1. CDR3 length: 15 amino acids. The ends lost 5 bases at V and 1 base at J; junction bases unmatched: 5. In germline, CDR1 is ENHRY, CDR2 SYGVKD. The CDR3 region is CAISQGQGIQETQYF. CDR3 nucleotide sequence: TGTGCCATCAGTCAAGGACAGGGGATCCAAGAGACCCAGTACTTC.

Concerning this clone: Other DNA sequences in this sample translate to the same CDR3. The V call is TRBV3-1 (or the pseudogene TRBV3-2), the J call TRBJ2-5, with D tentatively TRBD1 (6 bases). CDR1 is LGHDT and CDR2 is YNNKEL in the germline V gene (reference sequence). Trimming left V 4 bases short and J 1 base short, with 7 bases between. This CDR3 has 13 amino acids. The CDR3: CASSLQGQETQYF. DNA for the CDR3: TGTGCCAGCAGCCTACAGGGCCAAGAGACCCAGTACTTC.

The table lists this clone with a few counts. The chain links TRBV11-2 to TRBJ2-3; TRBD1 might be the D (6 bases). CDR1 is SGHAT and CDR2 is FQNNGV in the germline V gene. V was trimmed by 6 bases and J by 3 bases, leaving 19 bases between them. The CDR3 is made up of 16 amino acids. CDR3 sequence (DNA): TGTGCCAGCAGATTTAGGGGGTCCTCTTTAACAGATACGCAGTATTTT. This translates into CASRFRGSSLTDTQYF.

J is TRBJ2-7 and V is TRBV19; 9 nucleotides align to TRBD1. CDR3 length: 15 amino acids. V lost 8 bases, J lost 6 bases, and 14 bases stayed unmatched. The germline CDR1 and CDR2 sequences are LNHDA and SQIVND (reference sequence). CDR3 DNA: TGTGCCAGTCCGGAACGTGGACAGGGGAATCGCGAGCAGTACGTC. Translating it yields CASPERGQGNREQYV.

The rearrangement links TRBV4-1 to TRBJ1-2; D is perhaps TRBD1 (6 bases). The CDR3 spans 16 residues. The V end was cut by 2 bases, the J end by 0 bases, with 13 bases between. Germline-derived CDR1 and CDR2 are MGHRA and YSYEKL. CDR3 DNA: TGCGCCAGCAGCCAATCCTCCAGGGGAGCTAACTATGGCTACACCTTC. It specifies CASSQSSRGANYGYTF.

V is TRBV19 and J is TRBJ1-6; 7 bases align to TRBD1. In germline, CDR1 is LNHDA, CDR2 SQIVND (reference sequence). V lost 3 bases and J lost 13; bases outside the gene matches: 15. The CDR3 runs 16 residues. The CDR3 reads CASSMGQFGRLTPLHF. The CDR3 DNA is TGTGCCAGTAGTATGGGACAGTTCGGGCGGCTTACCCCCCTCCACTTT.

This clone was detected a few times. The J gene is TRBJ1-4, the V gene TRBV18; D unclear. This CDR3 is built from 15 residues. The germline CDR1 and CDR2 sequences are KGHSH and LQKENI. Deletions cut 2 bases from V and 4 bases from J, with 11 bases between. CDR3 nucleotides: TGTGCCAGCTCACCATGGGCAGATATTAATGAAAAACTGTTTTTT. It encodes CASSPWADINEKLFF.

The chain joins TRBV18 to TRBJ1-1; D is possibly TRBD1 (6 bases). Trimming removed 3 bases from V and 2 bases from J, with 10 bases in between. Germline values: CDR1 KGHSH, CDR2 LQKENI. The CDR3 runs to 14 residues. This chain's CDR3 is CASSPRDKNTEAFF. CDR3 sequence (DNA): TGTGCCAGCTCACCTCGGGACAAAAACACTGAAGCTTTCTTT.

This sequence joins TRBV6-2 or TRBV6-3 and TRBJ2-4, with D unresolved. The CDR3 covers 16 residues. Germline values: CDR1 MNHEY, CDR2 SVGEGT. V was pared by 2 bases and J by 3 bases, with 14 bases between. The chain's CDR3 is CASSYGPSPGKNIQYF. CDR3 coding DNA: TGTGCCAGCAGTTACGGTCCCTCCCCGGGCAAAAACATTCAGTACTTC.

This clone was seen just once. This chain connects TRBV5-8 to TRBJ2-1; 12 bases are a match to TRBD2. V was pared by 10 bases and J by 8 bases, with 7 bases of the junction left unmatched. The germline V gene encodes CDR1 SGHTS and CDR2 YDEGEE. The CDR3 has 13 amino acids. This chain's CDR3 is CAAGLAGTDEQFF. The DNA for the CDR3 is TGTGCCGCTGGACTAGCGGGAACCGATGAGCAGTTCTTC.

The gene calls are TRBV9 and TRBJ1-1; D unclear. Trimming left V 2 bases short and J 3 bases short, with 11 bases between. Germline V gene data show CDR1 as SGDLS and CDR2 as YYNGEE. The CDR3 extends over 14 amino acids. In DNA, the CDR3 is TGTGCCAGCAGCGTGGCACCCGGGGACACTGAAGCTTTCTTT. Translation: CASSVAPGDTEAFF.

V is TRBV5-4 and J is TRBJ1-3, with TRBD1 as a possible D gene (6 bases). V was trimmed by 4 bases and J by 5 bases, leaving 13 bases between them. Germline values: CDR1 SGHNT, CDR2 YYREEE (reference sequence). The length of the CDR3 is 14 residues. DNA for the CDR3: TGTGCCAGCAGCCACGACAGGTCAAGAAACACCATATATTTT. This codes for CASSHDRSRNTIYF.

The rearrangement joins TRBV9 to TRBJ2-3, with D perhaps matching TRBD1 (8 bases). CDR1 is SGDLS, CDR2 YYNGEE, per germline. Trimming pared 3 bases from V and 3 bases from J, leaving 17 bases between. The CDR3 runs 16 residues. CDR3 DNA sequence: TGTGCCAGCAGCGCGAACAGGGGGGGTCGAACAGATACGCAGTATTTT. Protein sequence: CASSANRGGRTDTQYF.

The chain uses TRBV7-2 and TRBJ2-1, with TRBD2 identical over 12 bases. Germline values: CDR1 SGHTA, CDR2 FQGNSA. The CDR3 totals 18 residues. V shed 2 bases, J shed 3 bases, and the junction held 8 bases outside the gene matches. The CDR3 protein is CASSLRASGRAHYNEQFF. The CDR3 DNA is TGTGCCAGCAGCTTACGAGCTAGCGGGAGGGCCCACTACAATGAGCAGTTCTTC.

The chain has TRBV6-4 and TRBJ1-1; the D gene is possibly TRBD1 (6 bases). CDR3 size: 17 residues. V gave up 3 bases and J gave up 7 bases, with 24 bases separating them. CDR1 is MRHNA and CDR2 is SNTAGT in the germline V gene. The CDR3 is CASSDGGIRGARGEAFF. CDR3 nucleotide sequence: TGTGCCAGCAGTGATGGAGGTATACGGGGGGCGCGGGGTGAAGCTTTCTTT.

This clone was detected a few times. In nucleotides, the CDR3 is TGTGCCAGCAGGCAACGACAGGGCGTTTACAATGAGCAGTTCTTC. Amino acid sequence: CASRQRQGVYNEQFF. V gene TRBV2 combines with J gene TRBJ2-1; 7 positions agree with TRBD1. CDR1 and CDR2 from the germline V gene are SNHLY and FYNNEI. The trim removed 6 bases at V and 4 bases at J, leaving 9 bases unmatched. This CDR3 spans 15 amino acids.

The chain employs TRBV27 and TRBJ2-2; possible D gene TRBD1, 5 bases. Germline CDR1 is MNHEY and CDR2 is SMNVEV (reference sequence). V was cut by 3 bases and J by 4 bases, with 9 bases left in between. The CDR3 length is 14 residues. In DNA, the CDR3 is TGTGCCAGCAGTTTGCAGGGCAGCACCGGGGAGCTGTTTTTT. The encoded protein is CASSLQGSTGELFF.

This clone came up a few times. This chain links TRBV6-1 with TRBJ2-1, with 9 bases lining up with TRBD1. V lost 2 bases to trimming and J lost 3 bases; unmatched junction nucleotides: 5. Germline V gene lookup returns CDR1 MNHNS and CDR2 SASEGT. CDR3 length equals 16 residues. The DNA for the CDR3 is TGTGCCAGCAGTGAAAGCCGGGGACAGGGCTACAATGAGCAGTTCTTC. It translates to CASSESRGQGYNEQFF.

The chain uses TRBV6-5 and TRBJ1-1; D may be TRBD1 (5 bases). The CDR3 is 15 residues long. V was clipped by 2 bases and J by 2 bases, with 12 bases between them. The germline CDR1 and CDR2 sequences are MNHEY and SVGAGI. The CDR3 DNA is TGTGCCAGCAGTTACGGTGGGGGGTTAAACACTGAAGCTTTCTTT. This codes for CASSYGGGLNTEAFF.